The text below deals with one TCR beta chain. Some clones are missing from TCRdb's copy, which holds only in-frame ones; the method was immunoSEQ multiplex PCR. The sample contains fewer than 75,000 clones, about 88% of which appear only once. The germline gives CDR1 SGHDT, CDR2 YYEEEE. The CDR3 is made up of 19 amino acids. The V gene end was trimmed by 4 bases and the J gene end by 0 bases; junction bases not matched to a gene: 14. This specimen belongs to a study of blood T cell repertoires in COVID-19. The rearrangement joins TRBV5-6 to TRBJ1-5; 9 bases map to TRBD1. The source material was peripheral blood. This receptor was identified in a man between 65 and 80 years old with acute or convalescent COVID-19. CDR3 loop: CASSLTAGTGTSSNQPQHF. CDR3 nucleotide sequence: TGTGCCAGCAGCCTAACGGCCGGGACAGGGACTTCTAGCAATCAGCCCCAGCATTTT. The full variable domain, with the rest looked up from reference TRBV5-6 and TRBJ1-5, is DAGVTQSPTHLIKTRGQQVTLRCSPKSGHDTVSWYQQALGQGPQFIFQYYEEEERQRGNFPDRFSGHQFPNYSSELNVNALLLGDSALYLCASSLTAGTGTSSNQPQHFGDGTRLSIL.